This T cell receptor beta chain appears in the sequencing data of a study of shared clonotypes between healthy human individuals. Findings and limits, study-wide: Sharing across several donors was seen in 4% to 6.5% of naive CD4 clonotypes.

Trimming stripped 4 bases from V and 9 bases from J, with 22 bases between. Germline V lookup: CDR1 SQVTM, CDR2 ANQGSEA. The CDR3 length is 14 residues. Clones were sequenced by immunoSEQ multiplex PCR, and TCRdb holds only the in-frame ones, with some missing. This sample carries about 1.5 million clones, approximately 98% of them seen once, and the ten largest clones take approximately 0.45%. As to this clone: Its matching antigen is unknown.

The sequencing sample was made of naive CD4+ T cells sorted from blood. Subset specified: CD45RA+ positively selected. The gene calls are TRBV29-1 and TRBJ2-7; D is unclear. This clonotype was sampled from a man aged 25-45 years in good health. CDR3: CSVVSDSGPLPQYF. CDR3 DNA: TGCAGCGTTGTGTCTGACTCCGGGCCCTTGCCGCAGTACTTC.